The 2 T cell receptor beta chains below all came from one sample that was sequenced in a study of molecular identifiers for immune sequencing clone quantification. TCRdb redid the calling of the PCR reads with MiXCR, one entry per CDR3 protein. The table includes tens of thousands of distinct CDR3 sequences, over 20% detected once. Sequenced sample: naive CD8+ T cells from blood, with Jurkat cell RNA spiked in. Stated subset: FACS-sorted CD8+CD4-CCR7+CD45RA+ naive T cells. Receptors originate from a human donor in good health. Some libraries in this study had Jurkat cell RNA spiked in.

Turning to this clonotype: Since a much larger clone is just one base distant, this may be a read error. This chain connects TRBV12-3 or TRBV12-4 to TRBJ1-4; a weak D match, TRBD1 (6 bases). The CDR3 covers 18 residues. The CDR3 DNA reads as TGTGCCGGCAGTTTAGCGGGGGCCGGGGAGTGGACTAATGAAAAACTGTTTTTT. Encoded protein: CAGSLAGAGEWTNEKLFF.

CDR3 residues: CATSDSGLTYEQYF. CDR3 coding DNA: TGTGCCACCAGTGATTCCGGCCTGACCTACGAGCAGTACTTC. The rearrangement joins TRBV24-1 to TRBJ2-7; D gene ambiguous. This CDR3 is built from 14 residues. V was cut by 2 bases and J by 2 bases, with 9 bases left in between. Looked up from germline, CDR1 is KGHDR and CDR2 is SFDVKD.